One sample yielded the 6 T cell receptor beta chains listed below, sequenced in a study of glioma-infiltrating T cells after dendritic cell vaccination. This table comes from immunoSEQ multiplex PCR, and its TCRdb copy is limited to in-frame clones, with some not included. The sample records about 30,000 clones, roughly nine tenths being singletons. The specimen comprised blood, sampled before dendritic cell vaccination. These receptors were taken from a human donor with glioblastoma.

The chain uses TRBV9 and TRBJ2-3; 12 positions match TRBD2. The V segment lost 1 base and the J segment 4 bases; nucleotides outside the gene matches: 4. Germline V lookup: CDR1 SGDLS, CDR2 YYNGEE. The CDR3 has 16 residues. The CDR3 reads CASSVTSGGFADTQYF. DNA for the CDR3: TGTGCCAGCAGCGTAACTAGCGGGGGGTTCGCAGATACGCAGTATTTT.

This chain connects TRBV6-5 to TRBJ1-2; D remains ambiguous. The CDR3 loop spans 16 amino acids. With 2 bases removed from V and 2 bases from J, the gap between germline ends came to 15 bases. The germline gives CDR1 MNHEY, CDR2 SVGAGI. CDR3 protein: CASSYPSVGWNYGYTF. As DNA, the CDR3 is TGTGCCAGCAGTTACCCGTCCGTCGGGTGGAACTATGGCTACACCTTC.

The chain carries TRBV5-1 and TRBJ1-5; D is perhaps TRBD1 (5 bases). The germline V gene has CDR1 SGHRS and CDR2 YFSETQ. The CDR3 extends over 16 amino acids. Deletions cut 0 bases from V and 8 bases from J, with 18 bases between. CDR3 sequence reads: CASSLAGSGGSEPQHF. Written as DNA, the CDR3 is TGCGCCAGCAGCTTGGCCGGTTCGGGGGGTTCAGAGCCCCAGCATTTT.

The V gene is TRBV6-6, the J gene TRBJ1-1; D remains unclear. This CDR3 is 14 amino acids long. Germline V gene sequence: CDR1 MNHNY, CDR2 SVGAGI (reference sequence). The V gene lost 4 bases and the J gene lost 1 base, with 10 bases spanning the gap. This CDR3 is CASSSGRPNTEAFF. CDR3 DNA sequence: TGTGCCAGCAGTTCTGGCAGGCCGAACACTGAAGCTTTCTTT.

The sample holds one count of this clone. The chain carries TRBV18 and TRBJ2-1, with TRBD1 identical over 11 bases. CDR3 length: 16 amino acids. Trimming at V came to 1 base and at J to 7 bases, leaving 6 bases not matched to a gene. Germline V lookup: CDR1 KGHSH, CDR2 LQKENI. The CDR3 loop reads CASSPLRDRGGNEQFF. The CDR3 DNA reads TGTGCCAGCTCACCACTCCGGGACAGGGGGGGAAATGAGCAGTTCTTC. The full variable domain, with the rest looked up from reference TRBV18 and TRBJ2-1, is NAGVMQNPRHLVRRRGQEARLRCSPMKGHSHVYWYRQLPEEGLKFMVYLQKENIIDESGMPKERFSAEFPKEGPSILRIQQVVRGDSAAYFCASSPLRDRGGNEQFFGPGTRLTVL.

The CDR3, as DNA: TGTGCCAGCAGTCGTCGACAGTTGCTAGCCAAAAACATTCAGTACTTC. Protein: CASSRRQLLAKNIQYF. This sequence joins TRBV2 and TRBJ2-4, with TRBD1 as a possible D gene (5 bases). Trimming left V 5 bases short and J 0 bases short, with 14 bases between. Germline CDR1 SNHLY, CDR2 FYNNEI. The CDR3 spans 16 residues.